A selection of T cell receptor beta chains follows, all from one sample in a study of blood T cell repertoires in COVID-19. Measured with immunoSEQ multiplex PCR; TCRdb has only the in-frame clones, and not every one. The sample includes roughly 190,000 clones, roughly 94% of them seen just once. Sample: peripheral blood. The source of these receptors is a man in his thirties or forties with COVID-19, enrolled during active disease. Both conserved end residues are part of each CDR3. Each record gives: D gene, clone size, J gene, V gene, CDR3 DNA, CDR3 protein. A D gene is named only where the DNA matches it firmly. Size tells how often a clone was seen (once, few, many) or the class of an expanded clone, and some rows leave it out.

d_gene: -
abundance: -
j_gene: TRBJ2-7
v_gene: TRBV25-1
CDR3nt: TGTGCCAGCAGTGAATATAACTACTACGAGCAGTACTTC
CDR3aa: CASSEYNYYEQYF

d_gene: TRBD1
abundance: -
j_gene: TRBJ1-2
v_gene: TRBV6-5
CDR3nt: TGTGCCATAGCGATGGGACAGGGTCGGCGTGGCTACACCTTC
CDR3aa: CAIAMGQGRRGYTF

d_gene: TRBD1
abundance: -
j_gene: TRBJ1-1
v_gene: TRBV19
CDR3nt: TGTGCCAGTAGTATGGTGGGACAGGGGTTGAACACTGAAGCTTTCTTT
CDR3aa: CASSMVGQGLNTEAFF

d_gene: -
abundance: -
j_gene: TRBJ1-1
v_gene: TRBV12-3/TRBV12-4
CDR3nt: TGTGCCAGCAGGACAGGACTCAACACTGAAGCTTTCTTT
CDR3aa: CASRTGLNTEAFF

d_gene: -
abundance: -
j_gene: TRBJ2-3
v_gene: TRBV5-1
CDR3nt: TGCGCCAGCAGCTCTGGGGCAAGCACAGATACGCAGTATTTT
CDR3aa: CASSSGASTDTQYF

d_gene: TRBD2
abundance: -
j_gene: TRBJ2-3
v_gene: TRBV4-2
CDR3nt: TGTGCCAGCAGCCAAGATCCAGCGGGGGGGAACCCTAGCACAGATACGCAGTATTTT
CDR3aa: CASSQDPAGGNPSTDTQYF

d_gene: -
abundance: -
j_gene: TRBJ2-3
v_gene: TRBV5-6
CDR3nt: TGTGCCAGCAGCCTGGGGCGTGTGGGAGGTACGCAGTATTTT
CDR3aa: CASSLGRVGGTQYF

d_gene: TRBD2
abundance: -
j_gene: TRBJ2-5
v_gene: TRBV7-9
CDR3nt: TGTGCCAGCAGCTTAGTTGCTAGCGGACAAGAGACCCAGTACTTC
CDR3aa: CASSLVASGQETQYF

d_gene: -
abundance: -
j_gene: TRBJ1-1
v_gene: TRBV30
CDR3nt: TGTGCCTGGGGCCAGGGTACGGGCACTGAAGCTTTCTTT
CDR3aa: CAWGQGTGTEAFF

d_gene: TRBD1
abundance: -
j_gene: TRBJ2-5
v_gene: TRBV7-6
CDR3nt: TGTGCCAGCAGCTCTCCCCAGGGGGCGTTGAAGACCCAGTACTTC
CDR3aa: CASSSPQGALKTQYF

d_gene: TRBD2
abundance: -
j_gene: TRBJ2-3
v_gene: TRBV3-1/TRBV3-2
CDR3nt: TGTGCCAGCAGCCTTCTTAGCGGGGGCGGAACAGATACGCAGTATTTT
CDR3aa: CASSLLSGGGTDTQYF

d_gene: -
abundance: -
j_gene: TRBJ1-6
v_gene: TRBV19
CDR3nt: TGTGCCAGTAGTCCTAATGGGCAGGTGCAGGGCTCACCCCTCCACTTT
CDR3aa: CASSPNGQVQGSPLHF

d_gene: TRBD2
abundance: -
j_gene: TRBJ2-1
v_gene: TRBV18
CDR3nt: TGTGCCAGCTCACCAAGAACGGGGGGTTATTACAATGAGCAGTTCTTC
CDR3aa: CASSPRTGGYYNEQFF

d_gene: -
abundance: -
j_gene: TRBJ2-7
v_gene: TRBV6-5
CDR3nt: TGTGCCAGCAGTCCCTACGGCAGGGAATACGAGCAGTACTTC
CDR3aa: CASSPYGREYEQYF

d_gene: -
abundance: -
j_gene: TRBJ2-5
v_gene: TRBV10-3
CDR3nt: TGTGCCATCAGTGACTACAGGGTCGGAGAGACCCAGTACTTC
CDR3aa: CAISDYRVGETQYF

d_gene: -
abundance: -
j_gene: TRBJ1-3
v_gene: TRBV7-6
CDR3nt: TGTGCCAGCAGCTTAGTTGCGGGTCCAGGGGCCTTTGGAAACACCATATATTTT
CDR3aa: CASSLVAGPGAFGNTIYF

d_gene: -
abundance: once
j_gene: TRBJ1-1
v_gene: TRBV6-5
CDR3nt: TGTGCCAGCAGTTATAGTGCAGGGTTCGGTGAAGCTTTCTTT
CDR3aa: CASSYSAGFGEAFF

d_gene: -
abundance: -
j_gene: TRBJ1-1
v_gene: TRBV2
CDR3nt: TGTGCCAGCAGTGCATTCGCGCGGTGGGCTTTCTTT
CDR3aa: CASSAFARWAFF

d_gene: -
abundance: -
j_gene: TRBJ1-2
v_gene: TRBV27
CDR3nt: TGTGCCAGCAGTTCTACAGGGTATGTGACTGGCTACACCTTC
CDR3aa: CASSSTGYVTGYTF

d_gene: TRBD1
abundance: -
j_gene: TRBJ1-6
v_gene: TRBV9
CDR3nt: TGTGCCAGCAGCGTACAGGGGGAGGCTAATTCACCCCTCCACTTT
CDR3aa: CASSVQGEANSPLHF

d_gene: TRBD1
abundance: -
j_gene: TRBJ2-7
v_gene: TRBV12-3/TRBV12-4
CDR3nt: TGTGCCAGCAGTTTGGACAGGAGGTACGAGCAGTACTTC
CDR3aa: CASSLDRRYEQYF

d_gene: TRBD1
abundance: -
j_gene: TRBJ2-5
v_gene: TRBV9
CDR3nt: TGTGCCAGCAGCGCCATAGACAGGGGGGAGATAGGGCAAGAGACCCAGTACTTC
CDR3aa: CASSAIDRGEIGQETQYF

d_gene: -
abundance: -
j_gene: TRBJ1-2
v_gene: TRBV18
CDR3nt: TGTGCCAGCTCACCGGCTAGAGACAGTAACTATGGCTACACCTTC
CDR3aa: CASSPARDSNYGYTF